This TCR beta chain was identified during a study of beta chain features in type 1 diabetes. Overall study: Taken together, all samples contributed 107,917,701 examined sorted cells.

Findings of the study overall: Type 1 diabetes patients had moderately but significantly shorter TCRB CDR3s in all four CD4+ subsets. Healthy donors had naive, central memory and Treg TCRB repertoires that appeared less similar than those seen among patients.

This CDR3 region has 12 residues. With 7 bases removed from V and 6 bases from J, the gap between germline ends came to 15 bases. CDR1 SQVTM and CDR2 ANQGSEA come from the germline V gene. This clone was observed a handful of times. Its antigen is currently unknown. What was sequenced were expressed TCRB transcripts, since all of the isolated RNA had been reverse transcribed. Mean read depth for naive, central memory and regulatory T cell samples was around 3.5 million reads. This table comes from immunoSEQ multiplex PCR, and its TCRdb copy is limited to in-frame clones, with some not included. The sample lists 600,000 or so clones; more than 12% were seen once.

The chain recombines TRBV29-1 with TRBJ1-1; D is uncertain. This receptor was identified in a man aged 18 to 29 with type 1 diabetes. Material: naive CD4+ T cells from blood. The CDR3 coding sequence is TGCAGCGCCGGGAGGGAATCGTCTGAAGCTTTCTTT. Translated, it gives CSAGRESSEAFF.